This T cell receptor (beta chain) was sequenced in a study of CD8 T cells in Susac syndrome. TCR beta sequences were obtained from blood CD8+ and CD4+ T cells. It was treatment-naive patients with stable or active relapsing-remitting disease who made up the multiple sclerosis controls. Negative isolation yielded CD4+ and CD8+ T cells, and FACS enriched TEMRA cells. Germline CDR1 MDHEN, CDR2 SYDVKM. The V gene lost 2 bases and the J gene lost 4 bases, with 14 bases spanning the gap. This CDR3 has 15 residues. Random hexamers were used to reverse transcribe the RNA input (0.5 to 1 ug). Amplification of TCR beta CDR3 across 54 Vbeta and 13 Jbeta was performed with immunoSEQ multiplex PCR. TCRdb passed the immunoSEQ multiplex PCR reads through MiXCR, listing each CDR3 protein once. The data show about 290,000 distinct CDR3 sequences, 75% to 85% seen once.

This clonotype was sampled from a human donor with multiple sclerosis. The specimen sequenced was CD8+ T cells from PBMCs. The chain combines TRBV28 with TRBJ2-5; D may be TRBD1 (6 bases). CDR3 amino acids: CASSLLQDSLETQYF. The CDR3, as DNA: TGTGCCAGCAGTTTACTTCAGGACAGCTTAGAGACCCAGTACTTC.